The 7 T cell receptor beta chains below come from one sample, sequenced in a study of spatial heterogeneity in lung cancer. TCRdb analysed the 5' RACE reads with MiXCR anew, one entry per CDR3 protein. Of approximately 39,000 distinct CDR3 sequences listed, just over 7.5% are singletons. The time point: blood at routine non-recurrence follow-up after resection. The sequences come from PBMCs, collected at follow-up. The receptors stem from a male donor with early-stage non-small cell lung cancer.

The sample holds many counts of this clonotype. The chain employs TRBV11-2 and TRBJ1-1; a weak D match, TRBD1 (6 bases). The germline V gene encodes CDR1 SGHAT and CDR2 FQNNGV. CDR3 length: 12 residues. The V end was cut by 5 bases, the J end by 5 bases, with 9 bases between. For the CDR3, the DNA is TGTGCCAGCAGCAAGACAGGTACTGAAGCTTTCTTT. It yields the protein CASSKTGTEAFF.

The chain is built from TRBV3-1 and TRBJ2-7; 7 bases map to TRBD1. V lost 2 bases to trimming and J lost 1 base; unmatched junction nucleotides: 5. Looked up from germline, CDR1 is LGHDT and CDR2 is YNNKEL (reference sequence). The CDR3 is made up of 15 amino acids. The CDR3, as DNA: TGTGCCAGCAGCCAACAGGACAGGTGGTCCTACGAGCAGTACTTC. It is translated as CASSQQDRWSYEQYF.

This clonotype was recorded at least ten times. J is TRBJ1-2 and V is TRBV29-1; D is uncertain. With 0 bases removed from V and 4 bases from J, the gap between germline ends came to 6 bases. Germline V lookup: CDR1 SQVTM, CDR2 ANQGSEA. This CDR3 contains 12 residues. CDR3 sequence: CSVEEGSYGYTF. The CDR3 DNA is TGCAGCGTTGAAGAGGGGAGCTATGGCTACACCTTC.

This clonotype was detected many times. The V and J genes are TRBV18 and TRBJ2-3; D is unresolved. CDR3 length: 14 amino acids. With 0 bases removed from V and 0 bases from J, the gap between germline ends came to 4 bases. The germline V gene has CDR1 KGHSH and CDR2 LQKENI. The CDR3, as DNA: TGTGCCAGCTCACCACCCGGAAGCACAGATACGCAGTATTTT. It codes for CASSPPGSTDTQYF. The complete variable domain, with remaining parts taken from reference TRBV18 and TRBJ2-3, reads NAGVMQNPRHLVRRRGQEARLRCSPMKGHSHVYWYRQLPEEGLKFMVYLQKENIIDESGMPKERFSAEFPKEGPSILRIQQVVRGDSAAYFCASSPPGSTDTQYFGPGTRLTVL.

The table lists this clonotype with many counts. This sequence joins TRBV7-2 and TRBJ1-1; TRBD1 agrees at 7 bases. V trimming: 6 bases; J trimming: 1 base; junction bases outside the gene matches: 8. Germline CDR1 and CDR2: SGHTA and FQGNSA. The length of the CDR3 is 15 residues. The CDR3 reads CASSSPGGRNTEAFF. The CDR3 region has the DNA TGTGCCAGCAGTTCCCCAGGGGGAAGGAACACTGAAGCTTTCTTT.

The CDR3 DNA is TGTGCCAGCAGCGTATCAGGGCCAGGGGCCAACGTCCTGACTTTC. Translating it yields CASSVSGPGANVLTF. The V gene is TRBV9, the J gene TRBJ2-6; maybe TRBD1 (5 bases). V lost 1 base and J lost 4, with 9 bases in between. CDR1 is SGDLS, CDR2 YYNGEE, per germline. CDR3 length: 15 residues.

This clonotype has ten or more counts. The gene calls are TRBV27 and TRBJ1-5; a possible D gene is TRBD1 (6 bases). The CDR3 loop spans 17 amino acids. With 4 bases removed from V and 1 base from J, the gap between germline ends came to 17 bases. Germline-derived CDR1 and CDR2 are MNHEY and SMNVEV (reference sequence). CDR3 sequence (DNA): TGTGCCAGCAGTTCGTGGCCCTTAGACAGGAGCAATCAGCCCCAGCATTTT. Protein: CASSSWPLDRSNQPQHF.